This T cell receptor (beta chain) originates from a study of CD8 T cells in Susac syndrome. Looking at the study overall: At the time of blood draw, patients with Susac syndrome were therapy-naive, receiving corticosteroids, or receiving intravenous immunoglobulin alone.

Study results and caveats: In Susac syndrome, CD4+ T cell repertoires lacked any clonal expansion.

cDNA came from about 0.5 to 1 ug RNA primed by random hexamers. The TCR beta CDR3 was amplified by immunoSEQ multiplex PCR across 54 Vbeta, 13 Jbeta. TCRdb called the immunoSEQ multiplex PCR reads again in MiXCR, with one record for every CDR3 protein. This table holds 150,000 to 190,000 distinct CDR3 sequences, 85% to 95% found once. It was negative isolation that provided the CD8+ and CD4+ T cells, whereas TEMRA cells were enriched by FACS. The V gene's germline CDR1 is LGHDT and CDR2 YNNKEL (reference sequence). The V end lost 5 bases, the J end lost 4 bases, and 5 bases lay between the germline ends. This CDR3 is 12 amino acids long. Only one count was recorded for this clonotype. The antigen remains undetermined.

The sequence derives from a human donor with Susac syndrome. This sequence joins TRBV3-1 and TRBJ2-2; D is ambiguous. The sequencing sample was made of CD4+ T cells from PBMCs. This CDR3 is CASSFTTGELFF. The CDR3 DNA sequence: TGTGCCAGCAGCTTCACCACCGGGGAGCTGTTTTTT.